Shown below are 4 T cell receptor beta chains from a single sample sequenced in a study of immune cell composition in non-small cell lung cancer. Some clones are missing from TCRdb's copy, which holds only in-frame ones; the method was immunoSEQ multiplex PCR. The sample has 13,000 or so clones; roughly 74% are singletons. The specimen sequenced was lung tumor tissue. The receptors originated from a human donor with non-small cell lung cancer.

V and J are TRBV6-1 and TRBJ2-1; 12 bases map to TRBD2. Germline values: CDR1 MNHNS, CDR2 SASEGT. Trimming cost V 3 bases and J 12 bases; bases outside gene matches: 9. There are 15 residues in the CDR3. CDR3 protein: CASSDRPSGGVSQFF. The CDR3 DNA reads as TGTGCCAGCAGTGATCGGCCTAGCGGGGGGGTTTCGCAGTTCTTC.

Sample share makes this clone medium-sized. V gene TRBV18 combines with J gene TRBJ2-1, with D tentatively TRBD2 (6 bases). V was pared by 2 bases and J by 7 bases, with 15 bases between. From germline, CDR1 is KGHSH and CDR2 LQKENI. The CDR3 consists of 15 residues. CDR3 protein: CASSPVPGLSNEQFF. The DNA of the CDR3 is TGTGCCAGCTCACCAGTTCCGGGACTCTCAAATGAGCAGTTCTTC.

CDR3 sequence: CASSLTATNGELFF. The DNA for the CDR3 is TGTGCCAGCAGCTTAACAGCTACGAACGGGGAGCTGTTTTTT. This chain connects TRBV7-9 to TRBJ2-2; no clear D gene. Germline CDR1 SEHNR, CDR2 FQNEAQ (reference sequence). Trimming left V 2 bases short and J 7 bases short, with 11 bases between. This CDR3 is built from 14 residues.

V is TRBV9 and J is TRBJ2-3; the D gene is possibly TRBD1 (5 bases). The germline V and J ends were trimmed by 3 bases and 4 bases, with 12 bases remaining between them. The CDR3 length is 14 residues. Germline CDR1 is SGDLS and CDR2 is YYNGEE. The CDR3 loop is CASSAARGPDTQYF. The CDR3 DNA reads TGTGCCAGCAGCGCTGCTAGGGGCCCAGATACGCAGTATTTT. Combining the CDR3 with reference TRBV9 and TRBJ2-3 gives the whole variable domain DSGVTQTPKHLITATGQRVTLRCSPRSGDLSVYWYQQSLDQGLQFLIQYYNGEERAKGNILERFSAQQFPDLHSELNLSSLELGDSALYFCASSAARGPDTQYFGPGTRLTVL.